The T cell receptor beta chain under discussion was sequenced for a study of identical twins. Study-wide results and limits: Out-of-frame beta sequences exhibited a weaker degree of excess twin sharing. The authors noted that invariant MAIT and iNKT cells could partly confound zero-insertion analyses. Out-of-frame alpha sequences shared between twins exhibited an excess of low generation probability.

In TCRdb, the 5' RACE reads were re-called with MiXCR into one record per CDR3 protein. This table holds about 210,000 distinct CDR3 sequences, around a tenth found once. With respect to this clonotype: Its antigen is unidentified.

Sequenced sample: memory (CD45RO+) T cells sorted from blood. This TCR came from a young woman in good health.

CDR3 loop: CASSPSGLTEVEQFF. In nucleotides, the CDR3 is TGTGCCAGCAGCCCATCAGGACTAACCGAGGTTGAGCAGTTCTTC. The J gene is TRBJ2-1, the V gene TRBV5-6; a weak D match, TRBD2 (6 bases). V shed 4 bases and J shed 9 bases, with 20 bases lying between them. The length of the CDR3 is 15 residues. Germline V gene sequence: CDR1 SGHDT, CDR2 YYEEEE.